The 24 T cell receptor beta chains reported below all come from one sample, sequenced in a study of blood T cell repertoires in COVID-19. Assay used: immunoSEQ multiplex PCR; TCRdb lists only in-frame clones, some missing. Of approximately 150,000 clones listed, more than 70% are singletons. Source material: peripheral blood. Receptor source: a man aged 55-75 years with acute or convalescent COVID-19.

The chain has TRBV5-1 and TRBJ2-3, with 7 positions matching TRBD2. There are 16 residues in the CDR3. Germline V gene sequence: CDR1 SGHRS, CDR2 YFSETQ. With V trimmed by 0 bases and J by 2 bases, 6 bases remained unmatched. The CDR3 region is CASSLEVSGPTDTQYF. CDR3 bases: TGCGCCAGCAGCTTGGAAGTTAGCGGGCCCACAGATACGCAGTATTTT.

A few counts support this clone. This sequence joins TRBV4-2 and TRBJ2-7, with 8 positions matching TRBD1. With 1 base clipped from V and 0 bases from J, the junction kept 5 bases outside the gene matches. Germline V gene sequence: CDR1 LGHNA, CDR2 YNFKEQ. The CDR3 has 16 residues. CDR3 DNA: TGTGCCAGCAGCCAAGCCGACAGGGGTGGCTCCTACGAGCAGTACTTC. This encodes CASSQADRGGSYEQYF.

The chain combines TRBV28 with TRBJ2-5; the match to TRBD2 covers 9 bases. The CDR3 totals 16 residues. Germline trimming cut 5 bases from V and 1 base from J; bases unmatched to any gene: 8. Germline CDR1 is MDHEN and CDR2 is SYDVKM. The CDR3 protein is CASSPGLARTQETQYF. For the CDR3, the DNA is TGTGCCAGCAGTCCAGGACTAGCGCGGACCCAAGAGACCCAGTACTTC.

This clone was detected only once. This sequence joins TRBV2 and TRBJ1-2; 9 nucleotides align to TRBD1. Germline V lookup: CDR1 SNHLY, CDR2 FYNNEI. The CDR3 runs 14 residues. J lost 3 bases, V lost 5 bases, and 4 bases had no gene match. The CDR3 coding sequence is TGTGCCAGCAGTCCTAGGACAGGGGACTATGGCTACACCTTC. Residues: CASSPRTGDYGYTF.

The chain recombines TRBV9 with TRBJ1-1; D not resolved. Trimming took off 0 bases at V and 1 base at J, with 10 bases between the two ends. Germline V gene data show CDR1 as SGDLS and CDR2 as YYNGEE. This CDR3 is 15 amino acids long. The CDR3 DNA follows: TGTGCCAGCAGCGTAGACCCTGGCCGGAACACTGAAGCTTTCTTT. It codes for CASSVDPGRNTEAFF.

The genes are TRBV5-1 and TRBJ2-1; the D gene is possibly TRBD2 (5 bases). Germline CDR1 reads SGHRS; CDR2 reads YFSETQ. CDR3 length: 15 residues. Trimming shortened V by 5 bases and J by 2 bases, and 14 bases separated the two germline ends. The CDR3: CASRAGDPTYNEQFF. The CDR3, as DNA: TGCGCCAGCAGGGCCGGGGATCCTACCTACAATGAGCAGTTCTTC. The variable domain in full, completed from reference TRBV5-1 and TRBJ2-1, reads KAGVTQTPRYLIKTRGQQVTLSCSPISGHRSVSWYQQTPGQGLQFLFEYFSETQRNKGNFPGRFSGRQFSNSRSEMNVSTLELGDSALYLCASRAGDPTYNEQFFGPGTRLTVL.

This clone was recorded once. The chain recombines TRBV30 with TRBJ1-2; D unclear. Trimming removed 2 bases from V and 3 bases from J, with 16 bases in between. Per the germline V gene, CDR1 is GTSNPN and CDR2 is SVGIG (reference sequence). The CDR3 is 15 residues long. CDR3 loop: CAWSKPPAEYYGYTF. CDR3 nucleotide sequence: TGTGCCTGGAGTAAGCCCCCGGCGGAGTACTATGGCTACACCTTC.

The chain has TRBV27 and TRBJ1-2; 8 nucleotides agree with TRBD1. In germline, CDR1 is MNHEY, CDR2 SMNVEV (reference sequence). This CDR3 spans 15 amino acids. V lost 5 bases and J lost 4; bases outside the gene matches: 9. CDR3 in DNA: TGTGCCAGCAGTCTGGACAGGGAGGACCTCTATGGCTACACCTTC. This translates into CASSLDREDLYGYTF.

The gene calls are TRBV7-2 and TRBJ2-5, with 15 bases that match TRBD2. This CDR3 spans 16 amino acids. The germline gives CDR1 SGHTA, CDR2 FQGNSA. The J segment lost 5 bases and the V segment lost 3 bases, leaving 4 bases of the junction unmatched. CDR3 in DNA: TGTGCCAGCAGCTTCAGGACTAGCGGGAGGGCGGAGACCCAGTACTTC. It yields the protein CASSFRTSGRAETQYF. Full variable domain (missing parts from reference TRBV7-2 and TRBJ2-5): GAGVSQSPSNKVTEKGKDVELRCDPISGHTALYWYRQSLGQGLEFLIYFQGNSAPDKSGLPSDRFSAERTGGSVSTLTIQRTQQEDSAVYLCASSFRTSGRAETQYFGPGTRLLVL.

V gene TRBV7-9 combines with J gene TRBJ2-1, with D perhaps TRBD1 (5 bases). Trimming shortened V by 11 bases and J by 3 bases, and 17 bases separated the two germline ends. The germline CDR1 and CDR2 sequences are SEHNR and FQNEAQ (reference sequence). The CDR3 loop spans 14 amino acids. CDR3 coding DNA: TGTGCCCCACGGGTCAGGGAAAGCTACAATGAGCAGTTCTTC. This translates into CAPRVRESYNEQFF.

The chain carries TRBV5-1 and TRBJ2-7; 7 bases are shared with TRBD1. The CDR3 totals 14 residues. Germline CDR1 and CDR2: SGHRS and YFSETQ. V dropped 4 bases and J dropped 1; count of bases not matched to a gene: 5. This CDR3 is CASSGDRVSYEQYF. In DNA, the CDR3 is TGCGCCAGCAGCGGCGACAGGGTATCCTACGAGCAGTACTTC.

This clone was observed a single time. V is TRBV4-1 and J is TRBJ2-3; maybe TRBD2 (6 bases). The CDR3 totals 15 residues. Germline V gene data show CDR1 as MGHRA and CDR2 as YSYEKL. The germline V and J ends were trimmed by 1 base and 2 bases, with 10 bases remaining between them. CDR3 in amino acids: CASSQGRTNTDTQYF. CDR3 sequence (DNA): TGCGCCAGCAGCCAAGGGCGGACTAACACAGATACGCAGTATTTT.

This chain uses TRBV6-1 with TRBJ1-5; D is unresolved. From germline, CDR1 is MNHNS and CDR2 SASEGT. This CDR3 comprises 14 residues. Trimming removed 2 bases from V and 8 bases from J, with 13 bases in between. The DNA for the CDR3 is TGTGCCAGCAGTGAATCGTGGAGGGTTGAGCCCCAGCATTTT. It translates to CASSESWRVEPQHF.

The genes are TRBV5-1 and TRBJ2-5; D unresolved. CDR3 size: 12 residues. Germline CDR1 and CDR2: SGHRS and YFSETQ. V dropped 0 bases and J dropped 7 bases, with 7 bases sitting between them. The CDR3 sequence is CASSLGAGTQYF. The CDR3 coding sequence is TGCGCCAGCAGCTTGGGGGCCGGGACCCAGTACTTC.

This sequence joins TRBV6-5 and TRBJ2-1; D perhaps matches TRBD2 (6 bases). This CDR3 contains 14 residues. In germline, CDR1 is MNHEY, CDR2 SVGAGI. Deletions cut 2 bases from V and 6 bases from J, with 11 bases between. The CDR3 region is CASSYRLDSNEQFF. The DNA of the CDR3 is TGTGCCAGCAGTTACCGACTAGATAGCAATGAGCAGTTCTTC.

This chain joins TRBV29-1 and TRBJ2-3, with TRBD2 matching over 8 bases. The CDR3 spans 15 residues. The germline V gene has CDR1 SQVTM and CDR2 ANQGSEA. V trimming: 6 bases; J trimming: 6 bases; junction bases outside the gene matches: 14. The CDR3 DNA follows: TGCAGCGTGCCTACTAGCGGAAGTTTCATTGATACGCAGTATTTT. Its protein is CSVPTSGSFIDTQYF.

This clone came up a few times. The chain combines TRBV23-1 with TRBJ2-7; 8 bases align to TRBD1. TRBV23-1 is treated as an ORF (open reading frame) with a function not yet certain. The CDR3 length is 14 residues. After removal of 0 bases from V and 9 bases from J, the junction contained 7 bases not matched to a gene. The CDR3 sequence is CASSQSMGQETQYF. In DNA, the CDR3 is TGCGCCAGCAGTCAATCGATGGGACAGGAGACGCAGTACTTC.

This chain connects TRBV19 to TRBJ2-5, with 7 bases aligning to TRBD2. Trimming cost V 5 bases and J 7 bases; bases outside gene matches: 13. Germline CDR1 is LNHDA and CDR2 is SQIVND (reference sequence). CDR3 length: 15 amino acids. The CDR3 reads CASSPPGGGIVTQYF. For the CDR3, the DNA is TGTGCCAGTAGTCCCCCCGGGGGAGGGATCGTGACCCAGTACTTC. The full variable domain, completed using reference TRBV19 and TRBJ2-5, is DGGITQSPKYLFRKEGQNVTLSCEQNLNHDAMYWYRQDPGQGLRLIYYSQIVNDFQKGDIAEGYSVSREKKESFPLTVTSAQKNPTAFYLCASSPPGGGIVTQYFGPGTRLLVL.

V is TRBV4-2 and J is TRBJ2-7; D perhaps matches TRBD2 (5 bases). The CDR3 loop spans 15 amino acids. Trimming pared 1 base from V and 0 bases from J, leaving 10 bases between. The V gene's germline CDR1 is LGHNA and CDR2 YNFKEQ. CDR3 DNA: TGTGCCAGCAGCCAAGTGGACTCGATCTCCTACGAGCAGTACTTC. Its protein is CASSQVDSISYEQYF.

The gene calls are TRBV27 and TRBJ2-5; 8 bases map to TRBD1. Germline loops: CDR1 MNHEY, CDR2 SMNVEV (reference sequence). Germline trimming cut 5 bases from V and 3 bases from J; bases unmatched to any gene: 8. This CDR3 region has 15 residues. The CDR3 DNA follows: TGTGCCAGCAGTCCCGGGACAGGATACAAAGAGACCCAGTACTTC. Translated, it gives CASSPGTGYKETQYF.

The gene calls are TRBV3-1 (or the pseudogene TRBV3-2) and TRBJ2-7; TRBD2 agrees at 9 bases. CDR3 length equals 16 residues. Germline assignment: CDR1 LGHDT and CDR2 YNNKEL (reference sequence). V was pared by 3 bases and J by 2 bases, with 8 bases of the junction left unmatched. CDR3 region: CASSQGRLAVPYEQYF. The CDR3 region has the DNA TGTGCCAGCAGCCAGGGCCGACTAGCGGTCCCCTACGAGCAGTACTTC.

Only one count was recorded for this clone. CDR3 nucleotides: TGTGCCAGCAGTCGGACAGGGTTGGACACTGAAGCTTTCTTT. Translation gives CASSRTGLDTEAFF. The chain carries TRBV5-6 and TRBJ1-1, with TRBD1 matching 8 bases. V dropped 5 bases and J dropped 3; count of bases not matched to a gene: 6. Germline V gene lookup returns CDR1 SGHDT and CDR2 YYEEEE. CDR3 length: 14 amino acids.

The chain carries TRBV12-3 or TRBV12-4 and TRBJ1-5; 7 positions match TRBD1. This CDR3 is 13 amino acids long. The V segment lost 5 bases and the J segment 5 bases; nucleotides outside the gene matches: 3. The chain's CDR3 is CASSQGEDQPQHF. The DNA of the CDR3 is TGTGCCAGCAGTCAGGGGGAAGATCAGCCCCAGCATTTT.

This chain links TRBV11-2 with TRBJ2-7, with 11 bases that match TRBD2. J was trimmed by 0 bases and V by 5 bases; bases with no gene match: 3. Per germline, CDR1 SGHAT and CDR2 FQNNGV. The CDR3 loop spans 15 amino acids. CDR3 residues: CASSRGTSGSYEQYF. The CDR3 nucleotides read TGTGCCAGCAGCCGCGGGACTAGCGGCTCCTACGAGCAGTACTTC.